This T cell receptor (beta chain) was captured in a study of T cells in Graves' hyperthyroidism and ophthalmopathy. Study overall: The blood sample was taken at first diagnosis, before treatment began. The study's findings and limits: Ophthalmopathy, as predicted by the model, came a median 6.5 months after the prediction.

This clonotype was found many times. The antigen is unknown. Amplification of TCR beta CDR3 regions used RNA as the template. A set of HTBI primers served as the primers for a first-round RT-PCR of the TCR CDR3. From the multiplex PCR reads, TCRdb called clonotypes with MiXCR, one entry per CDR3 protein. The data contain approximately 220,000 distinct CDR3 sequences, about 17% of them seen just once; the ten biggest clones take up around 47%. Patients counted as stable if ophthalmopathy did not develop within 18 months. Using more than 8 ml of fresh peripheral blood, PBMCs were prepared. This CDR3 has 14 amino acids. Trimming shortened V by 3 bases and J by 1 base, and 7 bases separated the two germline ends.

The sequenced sample was blood. The chain is built from TRBV12-3 or TRBV12-4 and TRBJ2-4; D not certain. This clonotype was obtained from a man aged 35 to 55 with Graves' hyperthyroidism. For the CDR3, the DNA is TGTGCCAGCAGTTTGGGTGGTGCCAAAAACATTCAGTACTTC. It is translated as CASSLGGAKNIQYF.